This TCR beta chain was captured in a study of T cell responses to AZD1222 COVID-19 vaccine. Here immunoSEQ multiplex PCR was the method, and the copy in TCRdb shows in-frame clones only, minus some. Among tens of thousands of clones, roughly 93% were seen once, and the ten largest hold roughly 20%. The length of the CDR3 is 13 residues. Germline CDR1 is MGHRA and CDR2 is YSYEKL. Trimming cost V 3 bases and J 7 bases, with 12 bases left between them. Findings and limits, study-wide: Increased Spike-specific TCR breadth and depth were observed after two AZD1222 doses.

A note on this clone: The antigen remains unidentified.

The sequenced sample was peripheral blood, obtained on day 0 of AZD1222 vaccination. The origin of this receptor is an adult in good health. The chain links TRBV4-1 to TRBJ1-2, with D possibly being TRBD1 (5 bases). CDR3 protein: CASSQGVRGGYTF. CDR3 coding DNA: TGCGCCAGCAGCCAGGGTGTGAGGGGTGGCTACACCTTC.